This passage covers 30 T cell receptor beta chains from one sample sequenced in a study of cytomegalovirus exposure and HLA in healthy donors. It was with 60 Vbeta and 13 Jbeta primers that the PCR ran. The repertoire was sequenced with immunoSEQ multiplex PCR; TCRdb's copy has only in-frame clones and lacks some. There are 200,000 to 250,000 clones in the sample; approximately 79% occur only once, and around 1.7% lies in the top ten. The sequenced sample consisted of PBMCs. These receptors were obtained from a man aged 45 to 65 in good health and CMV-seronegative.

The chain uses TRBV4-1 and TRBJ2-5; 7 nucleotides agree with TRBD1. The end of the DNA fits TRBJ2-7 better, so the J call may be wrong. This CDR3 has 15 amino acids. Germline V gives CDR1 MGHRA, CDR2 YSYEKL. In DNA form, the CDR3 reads TGCGCCAGCAGCCCAGGGGCAAGGGGGCTAGTCGAGCAGTACTTC. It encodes CASSPGARGLVEQYF.

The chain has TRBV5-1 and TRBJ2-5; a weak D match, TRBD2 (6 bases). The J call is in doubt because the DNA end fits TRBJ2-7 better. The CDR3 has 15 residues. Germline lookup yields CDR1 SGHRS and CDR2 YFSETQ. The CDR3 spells CASSLVVGGAYEQYF. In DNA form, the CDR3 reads TGCGCCAGCAGCTTGGTAGTAGGAGGGGCCTACGAGCAGTACTTC.

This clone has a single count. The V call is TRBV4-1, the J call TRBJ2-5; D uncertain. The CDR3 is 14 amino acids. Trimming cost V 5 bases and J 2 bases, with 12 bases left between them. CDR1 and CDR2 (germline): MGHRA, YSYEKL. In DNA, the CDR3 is TGCGCCAGCAGCTCAACACAGAGACAAGAGACCCAGTACTTC. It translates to CASSSTQRQETQYF.

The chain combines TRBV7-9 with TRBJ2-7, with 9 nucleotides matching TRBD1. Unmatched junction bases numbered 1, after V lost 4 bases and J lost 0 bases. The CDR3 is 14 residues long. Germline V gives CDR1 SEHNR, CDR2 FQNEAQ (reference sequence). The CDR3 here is CASSSTGGSYEQYF. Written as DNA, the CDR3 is TGTGCCAGCAGCTCGACAGGGGGCTCCTACGAGCAGTACTTC.

CDR3 loop: CASSVHDRVLRYNEQFF. The DNA for the CDR3 is TGTGCCAGCAGCGTCCACGACAGGGTATTAAGGTACAATGAGCAGTTCTTC. The chain recombines TRBV9 with TRBJ2-1; 7 bases fit TRBD1. With V trimmed by 2 bases and J by 4 bases, 12 bases remained unmatched. CDR3 size: 17 residues. The germline V gene encodes CDR1 SGDLS and CDR2 YYNGEE.

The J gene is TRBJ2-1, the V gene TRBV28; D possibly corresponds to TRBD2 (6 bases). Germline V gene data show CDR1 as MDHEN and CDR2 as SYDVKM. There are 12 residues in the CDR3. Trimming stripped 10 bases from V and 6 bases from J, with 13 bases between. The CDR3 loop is CAIQTRGNEQFF. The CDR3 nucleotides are TGTGCCATACAGACTAGGGGCAATGAGCAGTTCTTC.

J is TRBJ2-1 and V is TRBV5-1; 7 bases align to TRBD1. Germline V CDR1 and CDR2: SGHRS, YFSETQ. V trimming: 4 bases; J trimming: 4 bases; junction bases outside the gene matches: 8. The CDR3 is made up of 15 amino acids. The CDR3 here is CASSPGTDLYNEQFF. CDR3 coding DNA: TGCGCCAGCAGCCCCGGGACAGATCTTTACAATGAGCAGTTCTTC.

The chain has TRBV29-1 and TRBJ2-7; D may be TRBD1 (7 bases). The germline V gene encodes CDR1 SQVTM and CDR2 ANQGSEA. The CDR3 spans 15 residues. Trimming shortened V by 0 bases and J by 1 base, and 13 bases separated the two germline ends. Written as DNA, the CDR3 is TGCAGCGTTGAAGATCGCCAGGGGGGATCCTACGAGCAGTACTTC. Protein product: CSVEDRQGGSYEQYF.

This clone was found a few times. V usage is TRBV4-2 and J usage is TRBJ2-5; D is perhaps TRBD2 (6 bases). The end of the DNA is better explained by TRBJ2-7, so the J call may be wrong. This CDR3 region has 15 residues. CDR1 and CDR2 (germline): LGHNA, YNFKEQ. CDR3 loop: CASSQGGDLSYEQYF. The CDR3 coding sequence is TGTGCCAGCAGCCAAGGGGGGGATCTCTCCTACGAGCAGTACTTC.

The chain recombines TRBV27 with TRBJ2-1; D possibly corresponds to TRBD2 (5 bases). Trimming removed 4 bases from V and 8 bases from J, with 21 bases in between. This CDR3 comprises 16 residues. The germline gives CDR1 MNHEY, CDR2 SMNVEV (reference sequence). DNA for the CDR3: TGTGCCAGCAGTTCTCCCAGGCTAGCCCCCCTCGATGAGCAGTTCTTC. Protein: CASSSPRLAPLDEQFF.

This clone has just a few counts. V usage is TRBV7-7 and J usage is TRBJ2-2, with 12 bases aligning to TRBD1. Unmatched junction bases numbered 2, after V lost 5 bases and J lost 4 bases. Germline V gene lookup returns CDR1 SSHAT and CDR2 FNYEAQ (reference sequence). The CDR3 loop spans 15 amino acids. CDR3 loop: CASSKGQGATGELFF. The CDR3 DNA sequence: TGTGCCAGCAGCAAGGGACAGGGGGCCACCGGGGAGCTGTTTTTT. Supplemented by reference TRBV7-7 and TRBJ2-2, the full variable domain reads GAGVSQSPRYKVTKRGQDVTLRCDPISSHATLYWYQQALGQGPEFLTYFNYEAQPDKSGLPSDRFSAERPEGSISTLTIQRTEQRDSAMYRCASSKGQGATGELFFGEGSRLTVL.

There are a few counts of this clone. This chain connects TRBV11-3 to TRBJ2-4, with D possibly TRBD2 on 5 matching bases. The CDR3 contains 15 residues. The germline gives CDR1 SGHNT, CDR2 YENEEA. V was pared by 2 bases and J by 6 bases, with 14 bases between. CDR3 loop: CASSLRGQDSNIQYF. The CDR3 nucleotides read TGTGCCAGCAGCTTAAGAGGGCAAGATTCAAACATTCAGTACTTC.

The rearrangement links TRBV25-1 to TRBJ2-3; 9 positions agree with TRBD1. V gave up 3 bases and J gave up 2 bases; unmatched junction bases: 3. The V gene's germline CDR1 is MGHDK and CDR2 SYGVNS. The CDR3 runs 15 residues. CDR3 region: CASSEGTGFTDTQYF. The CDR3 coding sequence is TGTGCCAGCAGTGAGGGGACAGGGTTCACAGATACGCAGTATTTT. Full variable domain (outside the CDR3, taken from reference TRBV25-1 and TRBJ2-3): EADIYQTPRYLVIGTGKKITLECSQTMGHDKMYWYQQDPGMELHLIHYSYGVNSTEKGDLSSESTVSRIRTEHFPLTLESARPSHTSQYLCASSEGTGFTDTQYFGPGTRLTVL.

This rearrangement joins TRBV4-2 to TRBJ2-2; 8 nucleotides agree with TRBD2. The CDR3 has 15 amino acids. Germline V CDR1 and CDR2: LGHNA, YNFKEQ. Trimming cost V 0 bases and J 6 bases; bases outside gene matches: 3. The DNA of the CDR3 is TGTGCCAGCAGCCAAGACGGGGGACTAGCCGGGGAGCTGTTTTTT. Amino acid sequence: CASSQDGGLAGELFF.

This chain's CDR3 is CAWSVSRTGGVLPNQPQHF. The CDR3 nucleotides read TGTGCCTGGAGTGTGTCAAGGACCGGGGGGGTCCTTCCGAATCAGCCCCAGCATTTT. The gene calls are TRBV30 and TRBJ1-5, with D perhaps matching TRBD1 (5 bases). Between the trimmed V and J ends, which lost 0 bases and 4 bases, there was a span of 25 bases. Germline values: CDR1 GTSNPN, CDR2 SVGIG (reference sequence). The CDR3 runs 19 residues.

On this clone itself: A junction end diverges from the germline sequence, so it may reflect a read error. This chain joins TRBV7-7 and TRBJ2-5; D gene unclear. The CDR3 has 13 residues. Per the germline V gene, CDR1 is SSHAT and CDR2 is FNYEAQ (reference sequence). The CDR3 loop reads CASSLSGSWTQYF. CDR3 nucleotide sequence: TGTGCTAGCAGCTTATCAGGATCGTGGACCCAGTACTTC. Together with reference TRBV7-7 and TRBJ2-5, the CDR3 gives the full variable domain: GAGVSQSPRYKVTKRGQDVTLRCDPISSHATLYWYQQALGQGPEFLTYFNYEAQPDKSGLPSDRFSAERPEGSISTLTIQRTEQRDSAMYRCASSLSGSWTQYFGPGTRLLVL.

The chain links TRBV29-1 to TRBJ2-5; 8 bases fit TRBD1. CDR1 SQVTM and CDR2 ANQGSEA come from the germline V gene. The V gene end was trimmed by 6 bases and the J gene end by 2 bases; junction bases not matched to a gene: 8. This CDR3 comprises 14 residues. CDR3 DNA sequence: TGCAGCGTCCACAGGACAGGGAAACAAGAGACCCAGTACTTC. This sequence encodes CSVHRTGKQETQYF.

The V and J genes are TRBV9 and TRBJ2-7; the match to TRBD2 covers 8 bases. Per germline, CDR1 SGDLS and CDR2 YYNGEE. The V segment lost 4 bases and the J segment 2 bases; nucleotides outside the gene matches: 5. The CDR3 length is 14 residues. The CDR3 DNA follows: TGTGCCAGCAGCCCCAGCGGGAGCCCCTACGAGCAGTACTTC. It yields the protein CASSPSGSPYEQYF.

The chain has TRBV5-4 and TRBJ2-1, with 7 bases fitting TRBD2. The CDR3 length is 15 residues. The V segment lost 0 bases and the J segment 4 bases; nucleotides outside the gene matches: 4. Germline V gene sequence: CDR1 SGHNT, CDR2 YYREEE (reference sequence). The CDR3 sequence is CASSLGGGGYNEQFF. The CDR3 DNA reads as TGTGCCAGCAGCTTGGGGGGGGGAGGGTACAATGAGCAGTTCTTC.

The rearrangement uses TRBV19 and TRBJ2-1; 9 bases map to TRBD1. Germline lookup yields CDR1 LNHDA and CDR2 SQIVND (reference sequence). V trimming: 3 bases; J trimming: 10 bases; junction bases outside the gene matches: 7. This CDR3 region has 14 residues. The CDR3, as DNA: TGTGCCAGTAGTATTCGGACAGGGGAGCCCGAGCAGTTCTTC. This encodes CASSIRTGEPEQFF. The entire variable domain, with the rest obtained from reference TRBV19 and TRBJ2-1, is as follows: DGGITQSPKYLFRKEGQNVTLSCEQNLNHDAMYWYRQDPGQGLRLIYYSQIVNDFQKGDIAEGYSVSREKKESFPLTVTSAQKNPTAFYLCASSIRTGEPEQFFGPGTRLTVL.

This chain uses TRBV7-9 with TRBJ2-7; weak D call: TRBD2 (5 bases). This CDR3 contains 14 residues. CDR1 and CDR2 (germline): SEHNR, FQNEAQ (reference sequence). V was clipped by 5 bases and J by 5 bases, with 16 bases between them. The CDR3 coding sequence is TGTGCCAGCAGCCCGCCTCGGGGAGTCCACGAGCAGTACTTC. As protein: CASSPPRGVHEQYF.

DNA of the CDR3: TGTGCCAGCAGTTACGGAGCCAGATACAATGAGCAGTTCTTC. Translated: CASSYGARYNEQFF. The chain uses TRBV6-5 and TRBJ2-1; D uncertain. Germline V lookup: CDR1 MNHEY, CDR2 SVGAGI. This CDR3 contains 14 residues. The V end was cut by 2 bases, the J end by 4 bases, with 9 bases between.

This chain's CDR3 is CASSWPEGGRGNQPQHF. Written as DNA, the CDR3 is TGTGCCAGCAGTTGGCCAGAAGGGGGCCGGGGCAATCAGCCCCAGCATTTT. This chain connects TRBV28 to TRBJ1-5; 7 positions agree with TRBD1. The germline CDR1 and CDR2 sequences are MDHEN and SYDVKM. V lost 4 bases to trimming and J lost 2 bases; unmatched junction nucleotides: 11. The CDR3 has 17 amino acids.

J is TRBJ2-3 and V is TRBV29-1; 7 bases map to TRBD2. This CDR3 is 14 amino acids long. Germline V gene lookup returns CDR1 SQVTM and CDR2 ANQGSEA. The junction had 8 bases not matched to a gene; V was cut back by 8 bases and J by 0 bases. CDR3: CSFTGGGSTDTQYF. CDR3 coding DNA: TGCAGCTTCACTGGGGGGGGTAGCACAGATACGCAGTATTTT.

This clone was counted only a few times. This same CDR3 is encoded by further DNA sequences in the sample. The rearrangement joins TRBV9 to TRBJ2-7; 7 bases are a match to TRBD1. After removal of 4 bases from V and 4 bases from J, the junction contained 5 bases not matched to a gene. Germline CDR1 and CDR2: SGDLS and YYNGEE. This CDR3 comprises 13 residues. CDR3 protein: CASSPRTGYEQYF. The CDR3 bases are TGTGCCAGCAGCCCCCGGACAGGATACGAGCAGTACTTC.

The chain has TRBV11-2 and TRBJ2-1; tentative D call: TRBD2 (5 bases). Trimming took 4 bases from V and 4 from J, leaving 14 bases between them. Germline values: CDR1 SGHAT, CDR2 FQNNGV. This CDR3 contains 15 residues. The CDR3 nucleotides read TGTGCCAGCAGCTACCGGGCTAGCAGTTACAATGAGCAGTTCTTC. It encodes CASSYRASSYNEQFF.

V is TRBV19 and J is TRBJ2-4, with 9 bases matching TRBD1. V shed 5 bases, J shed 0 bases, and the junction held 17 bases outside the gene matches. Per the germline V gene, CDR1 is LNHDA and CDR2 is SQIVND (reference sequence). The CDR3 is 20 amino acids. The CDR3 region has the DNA TGTGCCAGTAGTCCTCAAGATCGGGACAGGGATACTCTAGCCAAAAACATTCAGTACTTC. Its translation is CASSPQDRDRDTLAKNIQYF.

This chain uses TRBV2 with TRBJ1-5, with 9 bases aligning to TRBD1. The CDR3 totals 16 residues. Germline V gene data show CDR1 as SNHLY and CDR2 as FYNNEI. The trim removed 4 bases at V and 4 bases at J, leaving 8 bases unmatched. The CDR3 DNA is TGTGCCAGCAGTGGGTGGACAGGGGATACAAATCAGCCCCAGCATTTT. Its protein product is CASSGWTGDTNQPQHF.

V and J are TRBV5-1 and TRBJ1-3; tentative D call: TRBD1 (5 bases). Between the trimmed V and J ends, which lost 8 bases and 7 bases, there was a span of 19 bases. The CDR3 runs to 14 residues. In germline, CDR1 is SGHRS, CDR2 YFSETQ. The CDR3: CASGEGASGNTIYF. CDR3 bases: TGCGCCAGTGGCGAAGGGGCCAGCGGGAACACCATATATTTT.

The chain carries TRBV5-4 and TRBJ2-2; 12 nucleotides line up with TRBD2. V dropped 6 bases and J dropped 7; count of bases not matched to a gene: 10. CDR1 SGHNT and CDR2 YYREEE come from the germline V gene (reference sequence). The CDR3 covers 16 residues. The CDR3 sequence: CASTQLAGGNGGELFF. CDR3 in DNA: TGTGCCAGCACCCAACTAGCGGGAGGCAATGGCGGGGAGCTGTTTTTT.